A selection of T cell receptor beta chains follows, all from one sample in a study of blood T cell repertoires in COVID-19. Using immunoSEQ multiplex PCR, the repertoire was profiled, and TCRdb retains in-frame clones only, with some absent. The sample contains more than 140,000 clones, 88% of which appear only once. Material: peripheral blood. Receptor source: a woman aged 55 to 70 with acute or convalescent COVID-19. Both conserved end residues are part of each CDR3. The D gene is left open where the match is weak. Size is stated for part of the rows, as once, few or many counts, or as a class when the clone is expanded.

CDR3nt	CDR3aa	v_gene	j_gene	d_gene	abundance
TGTGCCAGTAGTACGGGACTCACCCACACTGAAGCTTTCTTT	CASSTGLTHTEAFF	TRBV19	TRBJ1-1	-	-
TGTGCCAGCAGCTTAGGGCCGACAGATAACACTGAAGCTTTCTTT	CASSLGPTDNTEAFF	TRBV7-8	TRBJ1-1	-	few
TGTGCCAGCAGCCCGGGGAGAACAGATACGCAGTATTTT	CASSPGRTDTQYF	TRBV7-9	TRBJ2-3	-	-
TGTGCCAGCAGTTCATGGGGACAGGGGGATCAGCCCCAGCATTTT	CASSSWGQGDQPQHF	TRBV6-5	TRBJ1-5	TRBD1	-
TGTGCCAGCAGACAGGACAGGAACAATCAGCCCCAGCATTTT	CASRQDRNNQPQHF	TRBV6-5	TRBJ1-5	TRBD1	-
TGTGCCAGCAGTGAAGCCACAGGGGAAAACTATGGCTACACCTTC	CASSEATGENYGYTF	TRBV6-1	TRBJ1-2	TRBD1	-
TGTGCCATCAGTCTGGGGACAGATAATGGCTACACCTTC	CAISLGTDNGYTF	TRBV10-3	TRBJ1-2	TRBD1	-
TGTGCCAGCAGCTTTAGTACAGACACTGAAGCTTTCTTT	CASSFSTDTEAFF	TRBV7-3	TRBJ1-1	-	-
TGTGCCAGCAGCCTCGGACTAGCGGGGATCGATGAGCAGTTCTTC	CASSLGLAGIDEQFF	TRBV6-2/TRBV6-3	TRBJ2-1	TRBD2	few
TGTGCCAGCAGTTTGGACAGACGTGGCTACACCTTC	CASSLDRRGYTF	TRBV28	TRBJ1-2	-	-
TGTGCCAGCTCACCTTCGGGGGGGCACTACACTGAAGCTTTCTTT	CASSPSGGHYTEAFF	TRBV18	TRBJ1-1	-	-
TGTGCCACCAGTGAGGCCAGTAATAGCAATCAGCCCCAGCATTTT	CATSEASNSNQPQHF	TRBV24-1	TRBJ1-5	-	-
TGTGCCAGCAGCCCCTCCGGGACAGGGGTCCACCAGCCCCAGCATTTT	CASSPSGTGVHQPQHF	TRBV4-2	TRBJ1-5	TRBD1	-
TGTGCCAGCAGTGACCGGACAGGGTCTTATACCTACGAGCAGTACTTC	CASSDRTGSYTYEQYF	TRBV6-1	TRBJ2-7	TRBD1	-
TGTGCGACCAGGGGGATGAACACTGAAGCTTTCTTT	CATRGMNTEAFF	TRBV4-2	TRBJ1-1	TRBD1	-
TGCGCCAGCAGCTTTGGACTAGCGGGGATACTGTTGGACACCGGGGAGCTGTTTTTT	CASSFGLAGILLDTGELFF	TRBV5-1	TRBJ2-2	TRBD2	once
TGTGCCAGCAGCTTCGACAGGACTTATTCACCCCTCCACTTT	CASSFDRTYSPLHF	TRBV7-2	TRBJ1-6	-	-
TGTGCCAGCAGTTTAAGTCAGGGGCTGAGCTATGGCTACACCTTC	CASSLSQGLSYGYTF	TRBV28	TRBJ1-2	-	-
TGCAGCGTTGAAGGGAGAACGGTTCCTGAAGCTTTCTTT	CSVEGRTVPEAFF	TRBV29-1	TRBJ1-1	-	-
TGCGCCAGCAGCCAAGAACCCCAGGGCCCCCGGGGCTACACCTTC	CASSQEPQGPRGYTF	TRBV4-3	TRBJ1-2	-	-
TGTGCCAGCAGCGCCACTAGCGGGGGGTACAATGAGCAGTTCTTC	CASSATSGGYNEQFF	TRBV7-2	TRBJ2-1	TRBD2	-
TGTGCCAGCAGCCAAAACTCCCGGACTGAAGCTTTCTTT	CASSQNSRTEAFF	TRBV3-1/TRBV3-2	TRBJ1-1	-	-
TGTGCCAGCTCACCACCGGCAGACAGCACTGAAGCTTTCTTT	CASSPPADSTEAFF	TRBV18	TRBJ1-1	-	once
TGTGCCAGCAGCCAAACGGGGGGGCCCGAAGAGACCCAGTACTTC	CASSQTGGPEETQYF	TRBV3-1/TRBV3-2	TRBJ2-5	TRBD2	-
TGTGCCACCAGTGATCGGACAGGGAGGGGGCTTAGCTCCTACAATGAGCAGTTCTTC	CATSDRTGRGLSSYNEQFF	TRBV24-1	TRBJ2-1	-	-
TGCGCCAGCAGCTTGGATTCTTCGCGTTTCTACGAGCAGTACTTC	CASSLDSSRFYEQYF	TRBV5-1	TRBJ2-7	-	once
TGTGCCAGCAGCTTAAGTGGGACAGGGAGAGAGACCCAGTACTTC	CASSLSGTGRETQYF	TRBV11-2	TRBJ2-5	TRBD1	-
TGTGCCAGTAGTATAGATTCAAGGGGCACTGAAGCTTTCTTT	CASSIDSRGTEAFF	TRBV19	TRBJ1-1	-	-
TGTGCCAGCAGCATCAGGGAAGAAGGCGAGCAGTACTTC	CASSIREEGEQYF	TRBV12-3/TRBV12-4	TRBJ2-7	-	-
TGCAGTGCTCGTGTGGTCCAACACACAGATACGCAGTATTTT	CSARVVQHTDTQYF	TRBV20-1	TRBJ2-3	-	-
TGTGCCAGCAGCTTGAGGTCCAGGGAGAACACTGAAGCTTTCTTT	CASSLRSRENTEAFF	TRBV5-5	TRBJ1-1	-	-
TGTGCCAGCAGTTCACAGGGGGCTTATAACTATGGCTACACCTTC	CASSSQGAYNYGYTF	TRBV28	TRBJ1-2	TRBD1	-
TGCGCCAGCAGCTTACGTTCCGGAGCCTCTGGGGCCAACGTCCTGACTTTC	CASSLRSGASGANVLTF	TRBV5-1	TRBJ2-6	-	-
TGCGCCAGCAGCTTAGGGACTAGCATCGAGACCCAGTACTTC	CASSLGTSIETQYF	TRBV5-1	TRBJ2-5	TRBD2	-
TGTGCCAGCAGCGTAGTCCCGGGGGGGGAAGGCACAGATACGCAGTATTTT	CASSVVPGGEGTDTQYF	TRBV9	TRBJ2-3	TRBD2	-
TGTGCCAGCAGGACCCTTAAGGGACAGCGAGGCAATCAGCCCCAGCATTTT	CASRTLKGQRGNQPQHF	TRBV28	TRBJ1-5	TRBD1	few
TGTGCCAGCAGCTTAGCACTAGCGGGGGAGACGCAGTATTTT	CASSLALAGETQYF	TRBV11-2	TRBJ2-3	TRBD2	-
TGTGCCAGCAGCCAACAGGGGCCCTATGAGCAGTTCTTC	CASSQQGPYEQFF	TRBV14	TRBJ2-1	-	-
TGTGCCAGCAGCCCACGACAGGGGACTAACTATGGCTACACCTTC	CASSPRQGTNYGYTF	TRBV7-9	TRBJ1-2	TRBD1	-
TGTGCCAGTAGTTCTCCTCGCCTAGAGGGGGTCACTGAAGCTTTCTTT	CASSSPRLEGVTEAFF	TRBV19	TRBJ1-1	-	-
TGTGCCAGTATTGGAAGGGATCGGGGAGAGGAGACCCAGTACTTC	CASIGRDRGEETQYF	TRBV19	TRBJ2-5	-	-
TGTGCCAGCAGCTTCGGGACAGGGTTGACTGAAGCTTTCTTT	CASSFGTGLTEAFF	TRBV7-9	TRBJ1-1	TRBD1	-
TGTGCCAGCAGTTCACGGACAGGGCTCTTCTACTCTGGAAACACCATATATTTT	CASSSRTGLFYSGNTIYF	TRBV5-6	TRBJ1-3	TRBD1	-
TGTGCCAGCAGCGTAAACTCCGGGGAGCTGTTTTTT	CASSVNSGELFF	TRBV9	TRBJ2-2	-	-
TGTGCCAGCAGCTTAAACGCAGGGTCGGGCTACACCTTC	CASSLNAGSGYTF	TRBV7-2	TRBJ1-2	-	-
TGTGCTAGCAGCTCATCCGGGACACTAGAGCAGTTCTTC	CASSSSGTLEQFF	TRBV7-7	TRBJ2-1	-	-
TGTGCCATCAGTGAGGGAGGGGCAGCCTCTGGAAACACCATATATTTT	CAISEGGAASGNTIYF	TRBV10-3	TRBJ1-3	-	-
TGTGCCAGCAGCAACTCTGGGGGGACCGCCGGGGAGCAGTACTTC	CASSNSGGTAGEQYF	TRBV25-1	TRBJ2-7	-	-
TGTGCCAGCAGCATGTGGGGGGTGTTTTACGAGCAGTACTTC	CASSMWGVFYEQYF	TRBV5-6	TRBJ2-7	-	few
TGTGCCAGCAGTAGGGGGATGATCCATTTCGGCTACACCTTC	CASSRGMIHFGYTF	TRBV27	TRBJ1-2	-	-
TGTGCCAGTAGCCGCACAATCAGGGAGGGCGGTGAAAAACTGTTTTTT	CASSRTIREGGEKLFF	TRBV19	TRBJ1-4	-	-